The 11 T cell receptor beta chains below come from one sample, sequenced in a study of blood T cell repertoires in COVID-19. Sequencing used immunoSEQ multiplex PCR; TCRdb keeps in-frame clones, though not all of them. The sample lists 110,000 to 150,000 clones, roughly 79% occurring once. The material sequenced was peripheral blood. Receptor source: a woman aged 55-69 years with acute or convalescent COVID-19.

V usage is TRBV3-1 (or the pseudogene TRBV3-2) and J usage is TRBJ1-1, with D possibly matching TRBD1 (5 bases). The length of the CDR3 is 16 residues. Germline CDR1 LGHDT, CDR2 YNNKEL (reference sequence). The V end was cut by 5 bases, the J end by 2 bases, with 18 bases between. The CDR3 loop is CASSLGLAKPNTEAFF. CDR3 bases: TGTGCCAGCAGCTTGGGACTTGCAAAACCCAACACTGAAGCTTTCTTT.

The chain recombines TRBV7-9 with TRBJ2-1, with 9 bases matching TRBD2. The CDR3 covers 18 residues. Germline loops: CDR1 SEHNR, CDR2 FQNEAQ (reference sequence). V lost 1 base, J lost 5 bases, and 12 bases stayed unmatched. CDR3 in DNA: TGTGCCAGCAGCTTAGTAGGGGGTCCGTCTAGCGGGAACAATGAGCAGTTCTTC. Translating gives CASSLVGGPSSGNNEQFF.

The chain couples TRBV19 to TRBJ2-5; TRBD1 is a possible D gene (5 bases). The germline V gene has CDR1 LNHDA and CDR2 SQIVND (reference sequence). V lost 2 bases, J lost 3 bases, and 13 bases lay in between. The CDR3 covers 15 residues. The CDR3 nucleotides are TGTGCCAGTAGTATAATGGCAGGGCCAAAAGAGACCCAGTACTTC. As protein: CASSIMAGPKETQYF. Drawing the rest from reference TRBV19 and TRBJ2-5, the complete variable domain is DGGITQSPKYLFRKEGQNVTLSCEQNLNHDAMYWYRQDPGQGLRLIYYSQIVNDFQKGDIAEGYSVSREKKESFPLTVTSAQKNPTAFYLCASSIMAGPKETQYFGPGTRLLVL.

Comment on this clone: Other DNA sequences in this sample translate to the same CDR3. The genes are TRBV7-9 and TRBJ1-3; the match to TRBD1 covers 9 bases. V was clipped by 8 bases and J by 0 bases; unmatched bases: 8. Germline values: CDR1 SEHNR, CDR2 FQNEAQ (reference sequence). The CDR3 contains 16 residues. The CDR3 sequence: CASAGQGSFSGNTIYF. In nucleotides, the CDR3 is TGTGCCAGCGCGGGACAGGGAAGCTTCTCTGGAAACACCATATATTTT.

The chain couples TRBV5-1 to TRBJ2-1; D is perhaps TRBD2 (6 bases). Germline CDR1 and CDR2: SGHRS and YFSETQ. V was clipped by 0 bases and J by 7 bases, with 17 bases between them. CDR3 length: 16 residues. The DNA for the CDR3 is TGCGCCAGCAGCTTGGCCCCACTAGGTGGGGGGAATGAGCAGTTCTTC. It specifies CASSLAPLGGGNEQFF.

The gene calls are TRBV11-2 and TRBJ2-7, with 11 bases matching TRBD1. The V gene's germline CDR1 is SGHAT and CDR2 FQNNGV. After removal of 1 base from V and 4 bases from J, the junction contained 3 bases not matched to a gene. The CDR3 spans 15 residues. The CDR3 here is CASSLAGTGGYEQYF. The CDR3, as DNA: TGTGCCAGCAGCTTAGCCGGGACAGGGGGGTACGAGCAGTACTTC.

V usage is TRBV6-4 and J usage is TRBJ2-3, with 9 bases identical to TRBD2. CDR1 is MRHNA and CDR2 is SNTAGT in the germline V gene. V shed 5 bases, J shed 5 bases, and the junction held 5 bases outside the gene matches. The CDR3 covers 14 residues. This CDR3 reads CASSPGREGDTQYF. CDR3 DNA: TGTGCCAGCAGTCCCGGGCGGGAGGGAGATACGCAGTATTTT.

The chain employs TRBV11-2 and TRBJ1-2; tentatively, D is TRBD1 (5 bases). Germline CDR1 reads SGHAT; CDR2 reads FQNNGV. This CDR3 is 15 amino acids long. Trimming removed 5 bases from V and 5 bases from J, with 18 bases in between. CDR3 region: CASSPWTSTQYGYTF. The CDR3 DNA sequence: TGTGCCAGCAGCCCGTGGACATCGACACAATATGGCTACACCTTC.

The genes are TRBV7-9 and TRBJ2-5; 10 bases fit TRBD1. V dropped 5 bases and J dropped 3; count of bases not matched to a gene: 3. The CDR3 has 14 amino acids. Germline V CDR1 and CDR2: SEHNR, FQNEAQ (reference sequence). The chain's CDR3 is CASSRQGAKETQYF. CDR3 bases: TGTGCCAGCAGCCGACAGGGGGCAAAAGAGACCCAGTACTTC.

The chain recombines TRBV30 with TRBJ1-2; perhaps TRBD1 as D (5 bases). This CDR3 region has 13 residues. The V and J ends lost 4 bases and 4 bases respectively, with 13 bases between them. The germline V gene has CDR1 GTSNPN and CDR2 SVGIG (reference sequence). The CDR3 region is CAWNPLGPYGYTF. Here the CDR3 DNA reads TGTGCCTGGAATCCTTTGGGGCCCTATGGCTACACCTTC.

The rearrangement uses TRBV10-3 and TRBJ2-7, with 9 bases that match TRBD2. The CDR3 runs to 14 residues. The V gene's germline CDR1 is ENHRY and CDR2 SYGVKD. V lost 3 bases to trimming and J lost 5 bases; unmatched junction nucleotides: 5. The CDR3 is CAISDSGRIDEQYF. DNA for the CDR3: TGTGCCATCAGTGATAGCGGGAGAATAGACGAGCAGTACTTC.